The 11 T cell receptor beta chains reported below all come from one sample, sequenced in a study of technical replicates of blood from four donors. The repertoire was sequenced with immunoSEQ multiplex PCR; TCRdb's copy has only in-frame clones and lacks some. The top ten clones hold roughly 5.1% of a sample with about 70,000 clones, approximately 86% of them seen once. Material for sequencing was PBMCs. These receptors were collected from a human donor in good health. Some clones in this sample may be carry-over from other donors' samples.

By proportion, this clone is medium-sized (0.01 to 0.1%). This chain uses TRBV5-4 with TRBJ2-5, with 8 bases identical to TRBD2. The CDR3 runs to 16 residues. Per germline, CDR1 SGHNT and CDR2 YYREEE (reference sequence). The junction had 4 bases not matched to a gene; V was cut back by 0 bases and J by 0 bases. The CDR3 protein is CASSLVLAGYQETQYF. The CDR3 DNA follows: TGTGCCAGCAGCTTGGTTTTAGCGGGGTACCAAGAGACCCAGTACTTC.

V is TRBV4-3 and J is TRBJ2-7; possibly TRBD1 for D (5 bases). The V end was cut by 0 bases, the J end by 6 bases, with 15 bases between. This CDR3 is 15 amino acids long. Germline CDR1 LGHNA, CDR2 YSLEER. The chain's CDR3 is CASSQDGGAYGEQYF. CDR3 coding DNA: TGCGCCAGCAGCCAAGATGGTGGGGCTTATGGCGAGCAGTACTTC.

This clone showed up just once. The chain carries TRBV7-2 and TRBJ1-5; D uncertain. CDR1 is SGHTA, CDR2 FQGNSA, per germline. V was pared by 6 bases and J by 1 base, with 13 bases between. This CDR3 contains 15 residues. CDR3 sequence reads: CASRFYGRSNQPQHF. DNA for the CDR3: TGTGCCAGCAGGTTTTATGGGCGCAGCAATCAGCCCCAGCATTTT.

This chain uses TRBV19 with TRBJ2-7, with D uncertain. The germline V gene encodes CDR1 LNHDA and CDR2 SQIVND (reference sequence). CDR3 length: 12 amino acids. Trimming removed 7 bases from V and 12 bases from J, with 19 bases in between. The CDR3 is CASTWQRIAPYF. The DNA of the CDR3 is TGTGCCAGTACCTGGCAGCGAATTGCTCCGTACTTC.

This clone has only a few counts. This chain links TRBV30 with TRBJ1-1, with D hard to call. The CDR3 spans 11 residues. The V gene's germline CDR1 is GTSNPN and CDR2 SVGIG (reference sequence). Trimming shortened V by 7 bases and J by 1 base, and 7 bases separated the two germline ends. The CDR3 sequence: CASQKNTEAFF. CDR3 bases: TGTGCCTCCCAGAAGAACACTGAAGCTTTCTTT.

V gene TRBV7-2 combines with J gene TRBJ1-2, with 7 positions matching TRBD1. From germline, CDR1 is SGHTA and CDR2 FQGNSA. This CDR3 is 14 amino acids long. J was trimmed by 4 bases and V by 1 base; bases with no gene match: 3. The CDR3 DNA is TGTGCCAGCAGCTTAGACAGGGGCGGCTATGGCTACACCTTC. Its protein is CASSLDRGGYGYTF.

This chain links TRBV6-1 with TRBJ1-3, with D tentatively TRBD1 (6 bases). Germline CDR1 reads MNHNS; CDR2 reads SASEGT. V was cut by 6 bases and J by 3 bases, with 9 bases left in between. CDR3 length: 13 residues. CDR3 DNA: TGTGCCAGCAGCCAGACAGGTGGAAACACCATATATTTT. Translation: CASSQTGGNTIYF.

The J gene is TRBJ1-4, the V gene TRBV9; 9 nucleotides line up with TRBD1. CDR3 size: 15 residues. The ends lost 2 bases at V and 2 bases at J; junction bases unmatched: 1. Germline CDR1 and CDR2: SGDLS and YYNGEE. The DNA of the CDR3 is TGTGCCAGCAGCGTGGGACAGGGTACTAATGAAAAACTGTTTTTT. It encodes CASSVGQGTNEKLFF.

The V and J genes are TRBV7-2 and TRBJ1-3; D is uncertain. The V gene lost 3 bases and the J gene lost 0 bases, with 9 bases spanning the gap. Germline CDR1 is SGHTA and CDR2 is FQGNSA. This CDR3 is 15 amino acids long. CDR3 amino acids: CASSFNRYSGNTIYF. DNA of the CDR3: TGTGCCAGCAGCTTTAACCGCTACTCTGGAAACACCATATATTTT.

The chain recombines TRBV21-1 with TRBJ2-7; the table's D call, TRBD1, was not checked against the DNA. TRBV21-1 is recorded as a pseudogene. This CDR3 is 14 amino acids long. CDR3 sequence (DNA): TGTGCCAGCAGCCCTGGGCCCCCCTCCTACGAGCAGTACTTC. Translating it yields CASSPGPPSYEQYF.

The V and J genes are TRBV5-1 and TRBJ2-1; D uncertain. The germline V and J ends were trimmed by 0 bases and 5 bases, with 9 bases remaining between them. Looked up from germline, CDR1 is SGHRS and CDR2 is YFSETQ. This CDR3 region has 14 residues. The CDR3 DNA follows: TGCGCCAGCAGCTTGGGACTTGAAAACAATGAGCAGTTCTTC. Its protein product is CASSLGLENNEQFF.